Below are 16 T cell receptor beta chains sequenced from a single sample in a study of shared clonotypes between healthy human individuals. The protocol was immunoSEQ multiplex PCR, while the TCRdb copy is restricted to in-frame clones and leaves out a portion. This table holds fewer than 3 million clones, about nine tenths found once. Input material: naive CD4+ T cells from PBMCs. Stated subset: CD45RA+ positively selected. The source is a man younger than 35 in good health. Some clones in this sample may be carry-over from other donors' samples.

This chain joins TRBV11-1 and TRBJ2-1; perhaps TRBD1 as D (5 bases). V was trimmed by 7 bases and J by 2 bases, leaving 9 bases between them. This CDR3 has 13 amino acids. Per germline, CDR1 SGHAT and CDR2 FQDESV (reference sequence). CDR3 sequence (DNA): TGTGCCAGCACAGGACACCCCTACAATGAGCAGTTCTTC. This codes for CASTGHPYNEQFF. The variable domain in full, with the rest retrieved from reference TRBV11-1 and TRBJ2-1, is EAEVAQSPRYKITEKSQAVAFWCDPISGHATLYWYRQILGQGPELLVQFQDESVVDDSQLPKDRFSAERLKGVDSTLKIQPAELGDSAMYLCASTGHPYNEQFFGPGTRLTVL.

Concerning this clone itself: Other DNA sequences in the same sample also yield this CDR3. The chain has TRBV29-1 and TRBJ2-3; weak D call: TRBD2 (6 bases). V was clipped by 4 bases and J by 0 bases, with 11 bases between them. The CDR3 spans 14 residues. Per the germline V gene, CDR1 is SQVTM and CDR2 is ANQGSEA. The CDR3: CSVGSGRSTDTQYF. The CDR3 bases are TGCAGCGTTGGAAGCGGGCGTAGCACAGATACGCAGTATTTT.

V gene TRBV6-5 combines with J gene TRBJ2-2; D call uncertain. Germline V gene lookup returns CDR1 MNHEY and CDR2 SVGAGI. The CDR3 runs to 16 residues. Trimming removed 0 bases at V and 0 bases at J, with 8 bases between. CDR3 amino acids: CASSYSALSNTGELFF. The DNA of the CDR3 is TGTGCCAGCAGTTACTCGGCACTGTCGAACACCGGGGAGCTGTTTTTT.

The chain combines TRBV2 with TRBJ2-5; the D call may be TRBD1 or TRBD2 (5 bases each). This CDR3 is built from 14 residues. CDR1 and CDR2 from the germline V gene are SNHLY and FYNNEI. V lost 11 bases to trimming and J lost 5 bases, with 21 bases between them. The CDR3 DNA reads TGTGCCGGGAGCCGGGACGCCGCCGAGGAGACCCAGTACTTC. Its protein is CAGSRDAAEETQYF.

As for this clone: Other DNA variants within this sample encode the same CDR3. The chain uses TRBV10-3 and TRBJ2-1; the D is unclear. The V gene lost 3 bases and the J gene lost 4 bases, with 7 bases spanning the gap. Germline loops: CDR1 ENHRY, CDR2 SYGVKD. The CDR3 has 13 amino acids. CDR3 nucleotide sequence: TGTGCCATCAGTGAACGGGTATACAATGAGCAGTTCTTC. Translation gives CAISERVYNEQFF.

The rearrangement uses TRBV6-1 and TRBJ2-1, with a possible D match to TRBD1 (5 bases). Germline-derived CDR1 and CDR2 are MNHNS and SASEGT. Trimming pared 3 bases from V and 0 bases from J, leaving 12 bases between. The CDR3 is 16 amino acids. For the CDR3, the DNA is TGTGCCAGCAGTGAGCTCAGACAGAGCTCCTACAATGAGCAGTTCTTC. Protein sequence: CASSELRQSSYNEQFF.

This chain links TRBV28 with TRBJ2-4, with TRBD1 matching 8 bases. Germline V gives CDR1 MDHEN, CDR2 SYDVKM. CDR3 length: 12 residues. The junction had 6 bases not matched to a gene; V was cut back by 10 bases and J by 7 bases. The DNA of the CDR3 is TGTGCCATTGCGGACAGGGTCAACATTCAGTACTTC. This codes for CAIADRVNIQYF.

This clone was counted a single time. In the same sample, other DNA sequences code for this CDR3. The rearrangement joins TRBV7-2 to TRBJ1-1; D unresolved. With 1 base removed from V and 5 bases from J, the gap between germline ends came to 11 bases. The CDR3 spans 14 residues. Per the germline V gene, CDR1 is SGHTA and CDR2 is FQGNSA. CDR3 coding DNA: TGTGCCAGCAGCTTAGAATCGTTGGGTACTGAAGCTTTCTTT. Amino acid sequence: CASSLESLGTEAFF.

The chain has TRBV6-5 and TRBJ2-3; no clear D gene. Germline-derived CDR1 and CDR2 are MNHEY and SVGAGI. V shed 10 bases and J shed 4 bases, with 9 bases lying between them. The CDR3 totals 11 residues. The CDR3: CATTLADTQYF. CDR3 coding DNA: TGTGCCACCACCCTAGCAGATACGCAGTATTTT.

V gene TRBV28 combines with J gene TRBJ1-2; no reliable D call. This CDR3 spans 13 amino acids. CDR1 and CDR2 (germline): MDHEN, SYDVKM. Trimming stripped 1 base from V and 5 bases from J, with 8 bases between. This CDR3 reads CASSLLSGYGYTF. The CDR3 DNA is TGTGCCAGCAGTTTATTGTCTGGTTATGGCTACACCTTC.

The V call is TRBV28, the J call TRBJ2-7; TRBD1 is a possible D gene (6 bases). Germline-derived CDR1 and CDR2 are MDHEN and SYDVKM. The CDR3 spans 15 residues. V was cut by 6 bases and J by 4 bases, with 19 bases left in between. DNA of the CDR3: TGTGCCAGCAGCACAAGACAGGCGTCCGGTTACGAGCAGTACTTC. Translation: CASSTRQASGYEQYF.

CDR3 DNA: TGTGCCAGCAGTCCTCGGACGGGGCTTTACGAGCAGTACTTC. Translation gives CASSPRTGLYEQYF. The chain carries TRBV6-1 and TRBJ2-7; D is perhaps TRBD1 or TRBD2 (5 bases each). CDR3 length: 14 residues. CDR1 and CDR2 from the germline V gene are MNHNS and SASEGT. The V end lost 5 bases, the J end lost 4 bases, and 15 bases lay between the germline ends.

The V and J genes are TRBV18 and TRBJ2-3; the D gene is possibly TRBD2 (5 bases). From germline, CDR1 is KGHSH and CDR2 LQKENI. The CDR3 extends over 17 amino acids. Trimming removed 4 bases from V and 5 bases from J, with 22 bases in between. The CDR3 sequence is CASSLPVGATGQDTQYF. The DNA for the CDR3 is TGTGCCAGCTCACTCCCAGTGGGAGCGACCGGTCAAGATACGCAGTATTTT.

The V call is TRBV9, the J call TRBJ1-2, with 9 bases identical to TRBD1. From germline, CDR1 is SGDLS and CDR2 YYNGEE. The CDR3 length is 15 residues. V trimming: 4 bases; J trimming: 4 bases; junction bases outside the gene matches: 8. The CDR3, as DNA: TGTGCCAGCAGCCCAAGGACAGGGGAGGTCTATGGCTACACCTTC. Its translation is CASSPRTGEVYGYTF.

The rearrangement joins TRBV28 to TRBJ2-2; D is possibly TRBD2 (5 bases). This CDR3 is 16 amino acids long. From germline, CDR1 is MDHEN and CDR2 SYDVKM. V was trimmed by 3 bases and J by 4 bases, leaving 15 bases between them. The CDR3 here is CASSLIGLASTGELFF. CDR3 nucleotides: TGTGCCAGCAGTTTGATTGGGCTAGCTTCCACCGGGGAGCTGTTTTTT.

This clone was seen only once. The V and J genes are TRBV6-6 and TRBJ1-3, with unresolved D. CDR1 is MNHNY and CDR2 is SVGAGI in the germline V gene (reference sequence). With 6 bases removed from V and 4 bases from J, the gap between germline ends came to 16 bases. The CDR3 covers 15 residues. The CDR3 reads CASRREIAGGNTIYF. DNA for the CDR3: TGTGCCAGCAGGAGGGAGATAGCGGGAGGAAACACCATATATTTT.